The present TCR beta chain was sequenced within a study of blood T cell repertoires in COVID-19. Across the study: Specimens from acute and convalescent COVID-19 originated in the United States, Italy and Spain.

The CDR3 spans 16 residues. Germline loops: CDR1 MGHRA, CDR2 YSYEKL. After removal of 4 bases from V and 6 bases from J, the junction contained 12 bases not matched to a gene. In the study's own analysis: The authors estimated nucleated cell counts from reference gene primer amplification. TCRdb's copy holds only in-frame clones and misses some; the assay was immunoSEQ multiplex PCR. That table is the source of V, J and clone size, and D and trimming were worked out from the DNA. The table has about 150,000 clones, 82% seen once; the top ten hold 15%. The V call is TRBV4-1, the J call TRBJ2-7; 10 bases align to TRBD2. The TCR was taken from a human donor with acute or convalescent COVID-19. The donor label of this sample is uncertain. Sample: peripheral blood. The CDR3 DNA follows: TGCGCCAGCAGCCGTGTTGACGGGACTAGCGTTATCGAGCAGTACTTC. Its protein is CASSRVDGTSVIEQYF.